This T cell receptor beta chain originates from a study of T-cell memory formation after mild COVID-19. Each CDR3 protein gets one entry after TCRdb re-called the 5' RACE reads with MiXCR. The table lists approximately 500,000 distinct CDR3 sequences, around 25% of them singletons. This clonotype was detected only a few times. What it binds is not known. CDR3 length: 16 residues. The trim removed 2 bases at V and 9 bases at J, leaving 8 bases unmatched. CDR1 is SGHDN and CDR2 is FVKESK in the germline V gene. Whole-study findings and limits: Pre-infection memory harbored some responding clones, suggesting cross-reactive memory joined.

The TCR comes from an adult woman who had mild COVID-19 (a few samples of this study predate the infection). Cell type and time point are not known. Specimen: PBMCs or a T cell subset sorted from them (not recorded which). The rearrangement uses TRBV14 and TRBJ2-1, with TRBD2 identical over 12 bases. In DNA form, the CDR3 reads TGTGCCAGCAGCCAACTGACTAGCGGGAGATTCGCTGAGCAGTTCTTC. This sequence encodes CASSQLTSGRFAEQFF.